This T cell receptor (beta chain) was obtained from a study of T cells in Graves' hyperthyroidism and ophthalmopathy. This clonotype showed up just a few times. Its cognate antigen is unknown. When ophthalmopathy did not progress within 18 months, Graves' hyperthyroidism was considered stable. Uncontrolled infections, other autoimmune diseases, pregnancy or lactation led to exclusion of patients. Clinical symptoms, serum thyroxine and TRAb, thyroid ultrasound and orbital computed tomography together formed the diagnostic basis. What was amplified from RNA transcripts were TCR beta CDR3 regions. First-round RT-PCR targeting the TCR CDR3 was performed with the HTBI primer set. TCRdb re-called the multiplex PCR reads through MiXCR, storing one row per CDR3 protein. The sample has over 700,000 distinct CDR3 sequences; roughly a third are singletons. Study conclusions and caveats: Appearing also in blood were most of the thyroid clonotypes expanded above 0.001.

The material sequenced was blood. The TCR comes from a woman aged 40 to 50 with Graves' hyperthyroidism.

The CDR3 sequence is CASSQDRGWSNQPQHF. The DNA of the CDR3 is TGTGCCAGCAGCCAAGATAGGGGTTGGAGCAATCAGCCCCAGCATTTT. The genes are TRBV7-8 and TRBJ1-5; D perhaps matches TRBD1 (5 bases). There are 16 residues in the CDR3. Trimming took 5 bases from V and 1 from J, leaving 15 bases between them. CDR1 and CDR2 from the germline V gene are SGHVS and FQNEAQ.